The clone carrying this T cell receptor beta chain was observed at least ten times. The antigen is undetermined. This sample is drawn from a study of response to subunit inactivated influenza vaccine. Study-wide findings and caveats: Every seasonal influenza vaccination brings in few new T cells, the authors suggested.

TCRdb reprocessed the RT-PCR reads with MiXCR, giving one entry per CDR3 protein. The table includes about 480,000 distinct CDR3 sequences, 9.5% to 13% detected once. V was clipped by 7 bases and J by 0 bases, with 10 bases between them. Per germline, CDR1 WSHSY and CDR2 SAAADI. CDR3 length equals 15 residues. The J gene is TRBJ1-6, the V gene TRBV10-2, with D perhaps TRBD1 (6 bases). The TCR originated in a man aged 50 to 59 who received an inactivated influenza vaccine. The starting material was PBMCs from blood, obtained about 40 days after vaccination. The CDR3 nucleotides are TGCGCCAGCAAGGAAGGGGGCTCCTATAATTCACCCCTCCACTTT. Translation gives CASKEGGSYNSPLHF.